These T cell receptor beta chains were read from a single sample in a study of blood T cell repertoires in COVID-19. The repertoire was sequenced with immunoSEQ multiplex PCR; TCRdb's copy has only in-frame clones and lacks some. The table lists under 250,000 clones, 65% to 85% of them singletons. Material: peripheral blood. These receptors were collected from a human donor in a cohort sampled during active COVID-19. Each CDR3 is given with its conserved first and last residue. Each record gives: D gene, J gene, clone size, V gene, CDR3 DNA, CDR3 protein. The D gene is left open where the match is weak. The size field is filled for only some rows; it gives once, few, many or a size class.

>.|TRBJ1-5|once|TRBV5-6
TGTGCCAGCACCCTGGGAGGGGCGGGTCAGCCCCAGCATTTT
CASTLGGAGQPQHF
>.|TRBJ2-5|.|TRBV10-3
TGTGCCATCAGTGACCTCCAAGAGACCCAGTACTTC
CAISDLQETQYF
>.|TRBJ1-2|few|TRBV5-8
TGTGCCAGCAGCTATCGGCGCACCCAGAGGTGGTATGGCTACACCTTC
CASSYRRTQRWYGYTF
>.|TRBJ2-7|.|TRBV29-1
TGCAGCGTTTTGGGGCGGGCGGGGTACGAGCAGTACTTC
CSVLGRAGYEQYF
>.|TRBJ2-7|.|TRBV23-1
TGCGCCAGCTCCCGCCGGGAGTACTTC
CASSRREYF
>TRBD1|TRBJ1-5|.|TRBV11-3
TGTGCCAGCAGCTTAGTTCCCTGGACAGGGCATGCTCAGCCCCAGCATTTT
CASSLVPWTGHAQPQHF
>.|TRBJ2-5|.|TRBV4-1
TGCGCCAGCAGCCAAGAGGGGGGGCTGTTCGAGACCCAGTACTTC
CASSQEGGLFETQYF
>.|TRBJ2-2|.|TRBV11-2
TGTGCCAGCAGGACTAACCACTATGGACCCTACACCGGGGAGCTGTTTTTT
CASRTNHYGPYTGELFF
>TRBD1|TRBJ2-3|.|TRBV20-1
TGCAGTGCTAGTTCCCTAGGGGACAGGGTAGCAGATACGCAGTATTTT
CSASSLGDRVADTQYF
>.|TRBJ1-2|.|TRBV28
TGTGCCAGCAGTTTGGGGCTGCCCCTGGGGCGTTATGGCTACACCTTC
CASSLGLPLGRYGYTF
>.|TRBJ2-3|few|TRBV7-2
TGTGCCAGCAGCCGTGGAGGAAGCACAGATACGCAGTATTTT
CASSRGGSTDTQYF
>.|TRBJ2-5|.|TRBV4-3
TGCGCCAGCAGCCAGGCAGGGGGGTACGGAGAGACCCAGTACTTC
CASSQAGGYGETQYF
>.|TRBJ1-2|.|TRBV11-3
TGTGCCAGCAGCTTAGAGGGGGACACCAACTATGGCTACACCTTC
CASSLEGDTNYGYTF
>TRBD1|TRBJ2-7|.|TRBV28
TGTGCCAGCAGTTCCTCCGGGACAGCGAGCTCCTACGAGCAGTACTTC
CASSSSGTASSYEQYF
>.|TRBJ2-7|few|TRBV4-3
TGCGCCAGCAGCCCCACCGTCGAGCAGGCCTACGAGCAGTACTTC
CASSPTVEQAYEQYF
>.|TRBJ2-7|.|TRBV6-2/TRBV6-3
TGTGCCAGCAGTTACGGGTCAGGCCCCTACGAGCAGTACTTC
CASSYGSGPYEQYF
>TRBD1|TRBJ2-7|few|TRBV28
TGTGCCAGCAGTTTGGGCGGACAGGGGGCGGTCGAGCAGTACTTC
CASSLGGQGAVEQYF
>.|TRBJ1-2|.|TRBV7-2
TGTGCCAGCAGCTCCCAAGGTGGGGAGACTAATGGCTACACCTTC
CASSSQGGETNGYTF
>TRBD1|TRBJ1-2|.|TRBV7-3
TGTGCCAGCAGCTTAACCGGGGCAGGGGGCCGCTATGGCTACACCTTC
CASSLTGAGGRYGYTF
>.|TRBJ2-3|.|TRBV4-3
TGCGCCAGCAGCCAAGATGCAGGCAGAACAGATACGCAGTATTTT
CASSQDAGRTDTQYF
>TRBD2|TRBJ2-1|.|TRBV5-1
TGCGCCAGCAGTTTTAGCGGGGGCTTCTACAATGAGCAGTTCTTC
CASSFSGGFYNEQFF
>.|TRBJ2-3|once|TRBV11-3
TGTGCCAGCAGCTTAGATCGCACGGGGGCGCAGTATTTT
CASSLDRTGAQYF
>.|TRBJ1-5|.|TRBV19
TGTGCCAGTATCGACGGGAGCAATCAGCCCCAGCATTTT
CASIDGSNQPQHF
>TRBD1|TRBJ1-2|.|TRBV9
TGTGCCAGCAGCGTAGGACAGGGGGCGCAGGATTATGGCTACACCTTC
CASSVGQGAQDYGYTF
>.|TRBJ1-1|.|TRBV7-9
TGTGCCAGCAGCCAGAACACTGAAGCTTTCTTT
CASSQNTEAFF
>TRBD1|TRBJ1-2|.|TRBV9
TGTGCCAGCAGCCCTTATTTAACAGGGGGCGGAGGCTACACCTTC
CASSPYLTGGGGYTF
>.|TRBJ2-7|.|TRBV19
TGTGCCAGTAGTAGTAGGTGGGAGGAAACGTCCTACGAGCAGTACTTC
CASSSRWEETSYEQYF
>.|TRBJ1-1|.|TRBV6-4
TGTGCCAGCAGTGACTTTGCGGAAACCACTGAAGCTTTCTTT
CASSDFAETTEAFF
>.|TRBJ1-5|once|TRBV2
TGTGCCAGCAGTGAAGGGCAGTATCAGCCCCAGCATTTT
CASSEGQYQPQHF
>TRBD1|TRBJ1-2|.|TRBV18
TGTGCCAGCTCACCGGACAGGATCTATGGCTACACCTTC
CASSPDRIYGYTF
>TRBD2|TRBJ2-3|.|TRBV24-1
TGTGCCACCAGTGATGCCGCGGGACTAGCGGGGGGCACAGATACGCAGTATTTT
CATSDAAGLAGGTDTQYF
>.|TRBJ2-7|few|TRBV6-2/TRBV6-3
TGTGCCAGCAGTCTCCCGCCCGGGGAGTACTTC
CASSLPPGEYF
>.|TRBJ1-1|.|TRBV3-1/TRBV3-2
TGTGCCAGCAGTCTAATGAACACTGAAGCTTTCTTT
CASSLMNTEAFF
>TRBD1|TRBJ2-7|.|TRBV2
TGTGCCAGCACTCGGGACAGGGGTTCGGCGGAGCAGTACTTC
CASTRDRGSAEQYF
>TRBD2|TRBJ2-1|once|TRBV6-4
TGTGCCAGCAGTGAGTCCGGCCTAGCGGGCCTCAATGAGCAGTTCTTC
CASSESGLAGLNEQFF
>TRBD2|TRBJ2-1|.|TRBV19
TGTGCCAGTAGTATTTTGAGCGGGAGGAACAACTACAATGAGCAGTTCTTC
CASSILSGRNNYNEQFF
>.|TRBJ1-4|.|TRBV6-5
TGTGCCAGCACCGAAGGGCCGGGGAATAATGAAAAACTGTTTTTT
CASTEGPGNNEKLFF
>TRBD1|TRBJ1-4|.|TRBV29-1
TGCAGCGTTGGTTTAACAGGGGTCGATCAAAAACTGTTTTTT
CSVGLTGVDQKLFF